The 9 T cell receptor beta chains presented below share a single source sample, sequenced in a study of breast tumors, draining lymph nodes, adjacent tissues. One entry per CDR3 protein results from TCRdb running MiXCR on the multiplex PCR reads. The sample has 15,000 or so distinct CDR3 sequences; roughly 45% are singletons. Sample: tumor-adjacent breast tissue. The receptors were sampled from a female donor with breast cancer. Some clones in this sample may be carry-over from other donors' samples.

By its share, this clonotype is medium-sized. V usage is TRBV7-9 and J usage is TRBJ2-7, with 7 bases identical to TRBD1. The CDR3 consists of 13 residues. Trimming cost V 6 bases and J 2 bases; bases outside gene matches: 4. Germline CDR1 and CDR2: SEHNR and FQNEAQ (reference sequence). This chain's CDR3 is CASSWDSTYEQYF. The DNA of the CDR3 is TGTGCCAGCAGTTGGGACAGTACCTACGAGCAGTACTTC.

This clonotype was detected ten times or more. V usage is TRBV5-8 and J usage is TRBJ1-2; no reliable D call. This CDR3 is 14 amino acids long. Germline lookup yields CDR1 SGHTS and CDR2 YDEGEE. V lost 1 base, J lost 8 bases, and 15 bases lay in between. CDR3 in amino acids: CASSLNQAAGGYTF. The CDR3 DNA reads TGTGCCAGCAGCTTGAACCAGGCGGCGGGGGGCTACACCTTC.

This clonotype showed up many times. The gene calls are TRBV27 and TRBJ2-2, with 10 bases identical to TRBD1. The germline V gene has CDR1 MNHEY and CDR2 SMNVEV (reference sequence). The CDR3 loop spans 19 amino acids. The V segment lost 7 bases and the J segment 3 bases; nucleotides outside the gene matches: 17. The CDR3 nucleotides read TGTGCCAGCACGCGCAGGGGACAGGGGCTGCCGGGGGACACCGGGGAGCTGTTTTTT. It specifies CASTRRGQGLPGDTGELFF.

This chain connects TRBV19 to TRBJ2-5, with D perhaps matching TRBD1 or TRBD2 (5 bases each). Germline values: CDR1 LNHDA, CDR2 SQIVND (reference sequence). Trimming cost V 1 base and J 3 bases, with 12 bases left between them. This CDR3 contains 15 residues. CDR3 amino acids: CASSIGYGAEETQYF. DNA for the CDR3: TGTGCCAGTAGTATAGGTTACGGGGCGGAAGAGACCCAGTACTTC.

The chain joins TRBV4-2 to TRBJ1-3; tentatively, D is TRBD1 (5 bases). CDR1 and CDR2 (germline): LGHNA, YNFKEQ. The CDR3 length is 17 residues. V lost 1 base and J lost 2, with 15 bases in between. The CDR3 spells CASSQGASGGAGNTIYF. The CDR3 coding sequence is TGTGCCAGCAGCCAAGGGGCTAGCGGGGGTGCTGGAAACACCATATATTTT.

This clonotype is medium-sized (0.01 to 0.1%) within its sample. The genes are TRBV7-9 and TRBJ1-4; perhaps TRBD1 as D (5 bases). Per germline, CDR1 SEHNR and CDR2 FQNEAQ (reference sequence). The CDR3 covers 14 residues. V lost 4 bases to trimming and J lost 4 bases, with 10 bases between them. The CDR3 DNA follows: TGTGCCAGCAGCTCCCGACAGCTTAATGAAAAACTGTTTTTT. It encodes CASSSRQLNEKLFF.

As to this clonotype: The germline gene is not matched at one end of the junction; a read error may be the cause. This chain connects TRBV6-6 to TRBJ1-5; 8 bases map to TRBD1. CDR1 is MNHNY and CDR2 is SVGAGI in the germline V gene (reference sequence). The CDR3 covers 14 residues. CDR3 sequence reads: CASSSRTGNQPQHF. The CDR3 DNA follows: TGTGCCAGCAGTAGCCGGACAGGGAATCAGCCCCAGCATTTC.

This clonotype was picked up many times. The chain combines TRBV19 with TRBJ2-1, with TRBD1 matching over 9 bases. The CDR3 loop spans 15 amino acids. The germline V gene encodes CDR1 LNHDA and CDR2 SQIVND (reference sequence). The V gene end was trimmed by 3 bases and the J gene end by 3 bases; junction bases not matched to a gene: 3. The CDR3 sequence: CASSIGTGIYNEQFF. CDR3 nucleotides: TGTGCCAGTAGTATCGGGACAGGGATCTACAATGAGCAGTTCTTC.

V is TRBV7-9 and J is TRBJ1-6; D gene unclear. V was trimmed by 0 bases and J by 4 bases, leaving 4 bases between them. Germline loops: CDR1 SEHNR, CDR2 FQNEAQ (reference sequence). The CDR3 totals 14 residues. The CDR3, as DNA: TGTGCCAGCAGCTTAGCTGATTATAATTCACCCCTCCACTTT. This gives the protein CASSLADYNSPLHF.